The 23 T cell receptor beta chains below all came from one sample that was sequenced in a study of shared T cell receptors in the human thymus (dated by TCRdb to the early 2020s). Library generation was performed with the immunoSEQ multiplex PCR assay. The clones in this table, taken by TCRdb from immuneACCESS, are in-frame only. Not every clone is retained; where verified, under half of the shortfall comes from an unresolved V gene, and the cause of the rest is unknown. The sample table contains roughly 410,000 clones; only one count was recorded for over 90% of them. The top ten hold approximately 0.02% of the sample. Sequenced input: thymocytes. These receptors originate from a human donor.

The chain couples TRBV25-1 to TRBJ1-1; 7 bases match TRBD1. The V gene's germline CDR1 is MGHDK and CDR2 SYGVNS. The CDR3 has 15 residues. The ends lost 7 bases at V and 2 bases at J; junction bases unmatched: 10. The CDR3 spells CASIAETGNNTEAFF. CDR3 bases: TGTGCCAGCATCGCAGAGACAGGGAATAACACTGAAGCTTTCTTT.

The chain couples TRBV19 to TRBJ2-2; possible D gene TRBD1, 5 bases. The CDR3 totals 16 residues. The V end lost 0 bases, the J end lost 4 bases, and 12 bases lay between the germline ends. In germline, CDR1 is LNHDA, CDR2 SQIVND (reference sequence). The CDR3 DNA reads TGTGCCAGTAGTATAGATCCCAGGGTGAGCACCGGGGAGCTGTTTTTT. Protein sequence: CASSIDPRVSTGELFF.

This clone showed up just once. The gene calls are TRBV4-1 and TRBJ1-4, with D possibly being TRBD1 (5 bases). From germline, CDR1 is MGHRA and CDR2 YSYEKL. There are 18 residues in the CDR3. The V and J ends lost 2 bases and 7 bases respectively, with 23 bases between them. The CDR3 sequence is CASSQNLGWQGGGEKLFF. CDR3 DNA: TGCGCCAGCAGCCAAAATTTGGGGTGGCAGGGCGGCGGTGAAAAACTGTTTTTT.

V usage is TRBV7-2 and J usage is TRBJ2-3, with unresolved D. With 3 bases removed from V and 0 bases from J, the gap between germline ends came to 13 bases. CDR1 and CDR2 from the germline V gene are SGHTA and FQGNSA. The CDR3 spans 16 residues. CDR3 amino acids: CASSLGGCPSTDTQYF. The CDR3, as DNA: TGTGCCAGCAGCTTGGGCGGTTGCCCTAGCACAGATACGCAGTATTTT. The full variable domain, completed using reference TRBV7-2 and TRBJ2-3, is GAGVSQSPSNKVTEKGKDVELRCDPISGHTALYWYRQSLGQGLEFLIYFQGNSAPDKSGLPSDRFSAERTGGSVSTLTIQRTQQEDSAVYLCASSLGGCPSTDTQYFGPGTRLTVL.

The chain is built from TRBV27 and TRBJ2-1; TRBD1 matches at 9 bases. The germline CDR1 and CDR2 sequences are MNHEY and SMNVEV (reference sequence). V shed 5 bases, J shed 5 bases, and the junction held 13 bases outside the gene matches. The CDR3 has 17 residues. The CDR3 loop is CASSRPPGQGANNEQFF. DNA of the CDR3: TGTGCCAGCAGTCGACCTCCGGGACAGGGTGCTAACAATGAGCAGTTCTTC.

The rearrangement joins TRBV4-2 to TRBJ2-7; the match to TRBD1 covers 7 bases. The CDR3 loop spans 15 amino acids. In germline, CDR1 is LGHNA, CDR2 YNFKEQ. V was pared by 0 bases and J by 5 bases, with 7 bases of the junction left unmatched. CDR3 DNA: TGTGCCAGCAGCCAAGAAGGTAGGGGGCGTCACGAGCAGTACTTC. Its translation is CASSQEGRGRHEQYF.

The rearrangement uses TRBV27 and TRBJ2-7; D is unresolved. The CDR3 covers 14 residues. Trimming took off 7 bases at V and 1 base at J, with 14 bases between the two ends. The germline gives CDR1 MNHEY, CDR2 SMNVEV (reference sequence). The CDR3 DNA reads as TGTGCCAGCACGCGCACCATACCATCCTACGAGCAGTACTTC. Residues: CASTRTIPSYEQYF.

The chain couples TRBV4-1 to TRBJ1-5; TRBD1 aligns across 8 bases. This CDR3 is built from 16 residues. Germline V gives CDR1 MGHRA, CDR2 YSYEKL. The J segment lost 7 bases and the V segment lost 4 bases, leaving 12 bases of the junction unmatched. The CDR3 sequence is CASSLDLTGAGQPQHF. The CDR3 nucleotides are TGCGCCAGCAGCCTAGATTTGACAGGGGCAGGGCAGCCCCAGCATTTT.

This chain joins TRBV30 and TRBJ2-1; tentatively, D is TRBD2 (5 bases). From germline, CDR1 is GTSNPN and CDR2 SVGIG (reference sequence). Trimming pared 6 bases from V and 0 bases from J, leaving 12 bases between. The CDR3 is 14 residues long. The DNA of the CDR3 is TGTGCCTGTTTTCGCGGGTCCTCCTACAATGAGCAGTTCTTC. Its protein product is CACFRGSSYNEQFF.

The V and J genes are TRBV5-1 and TRBJ2-2; 9 nucleotides line up with TRBD1. The V gene's germline CDR1 is SGHRS and CDR2 YFSETQ. The length of the CDR3 is 22 residues. V gave up 3 bases and J gave up 4 bases; unmatched junction bases: 25. CDR3 sequence reads: CASSSRPHLSHRDRVGTGELFF. CDR3 coding DNA: TGCGCCAGCAGCTCCAGACCCCACCTCTCTCACCGGGACAGGGTGGGCACCGGGGAGCTGTTTTTT.

This chain links TRBV6-6 with TRBJ2-7, with D perhaps assigned TRBD1 or TRBD2 (5 bases each). Trimming removed 7 bases at V and 3 bases at J, with 19 bases between. The CDR3 spans 15 residues. From germline, CDR1 is MNHNY and CDR2 SVGAGI (reference sequence). Here the CDR3 DNA reads TGTGCCAGCAATCCCCGGATGGCAGGGAGCTACGAGCAGTACTTC. Amino acid sequence: CASNPRMAGSYEQYF.

CDR3 nucleotides: TGTGCCAGCAGCTGCAACCGACAGGGAAACTCTGGAAACACCATATATTTT. Protein sequence: CASSCNRQGNSGNTIYF. This rearrangement joins TRBV7-9 to TRBJ1-3; 7 bases are a match to TRBD1. The CDR3 length is 17 residues. Germline CDR1 is SEHNR and CDR2 is FQNEAQ (reference sequence). With V trimmed by 4 bases and J by 0 bases, 9 bases remained unmatched.

V usage is TRBV10-3 and J usage is TRBJ1-1; D is uncertain. The germline V and J ends were trimmed by 1 base and 0 bases, with 9 bases remaining between them. The germline gives CDR1 ENHRY, CDR2 SYGVKD. CDR3 length: 15 amino acids. Here the CDR3 reads CAISEFHSMNTEAFF. CDR3 in DNA: TGTGCCATCAGTGAGTTCCACAGCATGAACACTGAAGCTTTCTTT.

The chain couples TRBV19 to TRBJ2-4, with D hard to call. CDR3 length: 17 residues. Between the trimmed V and J ends, which lost 6 bases and 0 bases, there was a span of 18 bases. Looked up from germline, CDR1 is LNHDA and CDR2 is SQIVND (reference sequence). CDR3 coding DNA: TGTGCCAGTAGAGCTCCCGAACGGAGACTAGCCAAAAACATTCAGTACTTC. It codes for CASRAPERRLAKNIQYF.

V is TRBV4-2 and J is TRBJ2-4; 16 nucleotides agree with TRBD2. CDR1 and CDR2 from the germline V gene are LGHNA and YNFKEQ. The V gene end was trimmed by 4 bases and the J gene end by 7 bases; junction bases not matched to a gene: 16. This CDR3 is built from 20 residues. Written as DNA, the CDR3 is TGTGCCAGCAGCCTGAGCCCGGGACTAGCGGGAGGGCCCTCGGGGAACATTCAGTACTTC. Its protein is CASSLSPGLAGGPSGNIQYF.

This rearrangement joins TRBV28 to TRBJ1-1; no clear D. The germline V gene encodes CDR1 MDHEN and CDR2 SYDVKM. V lost 3 bases to trimming and J lost 4 bases, with 27 bases between them. The CDR3 totals 19 residues. The CDR3 reads CASSFYPRGSHLRGTEAFF. The CDR3, as DNA: TGTGCCAGCAGTTTTTACCCCCGCGGGAGCCACCTGAGAGGCACTGAAGCTTTCTTT.

The rearrangement links TRBV27 to TRBJ1-1; TRBD1 is a possible D gene (6 bases). Trimming took off 6 bases at V and 1 base at J, with 18 bases between the two ends. This CDR3 is built from 16 residues. CDR1 and CDR2 (germline): MNHEY, SMNVEV (reference sequence). CDR3 loop: CASRPDPGHRNTEAFF. In DNA form, the CDR3 reads TGTGCCAGCAGACCCGACCCGGGACACCGGAACACTGAAGCTTTCTTT.

The rearrangement joins TRBV5-1 to TRBJ2-7; D is unclear. This CDR3 has 12 residues. The germline V and J ends were trimmed by 5 bases and 5 bases, with 11 bases remaining between them. Germline values: CDR1 SGHRS, CDR2 YFSETQ. The DNA for the CDR3 is TGCGCCAGCAGTGAGGAAGGTGACGAGCAGTACTTC. Protein: CASSEEGDEQYF.

The chain joins TRBV28 to TRBJ1-2, with D hard to call. CDR1 MDHEN and CDR2 SYDVKM come from the germline V gene. CDR3 length: 16 residues. The germline V and J ends were trimmed by 2 bases and 6 bases, with 19 bases remaining between them. The CDR3 coding sequence is TGTGCCAGCAGTTTAACGAGTCTCCCTAGGATGAATGGCTACACCTTC. Translated: CASSLTSLPRMNGYTF.

This chain joins TRBV10-3 and TRBJ2-7; D unclear. The CDR3 runs to 14 residues. V was cut by 3 bases and J by 3 bases, with 12 bases left in between. Looked up from germline, CDR1 is ENHRY and CDR2 is SYGVKD. The CDR3 coding sequence is TGTGCCATCAGTGACTCGAGGAAACTCTACGAGCAGTACTTC. Its translation: CAISDSRKLYEQYF.

The rearrangement uses TRBV29-1 and TRBJ2-3; the D gene is possibly TRBD2 (6 bases). Germline CDR1 is SQVTM and CDR2 is ANQGSEA. V gave up 4 bases and J gave up 2 bases, with 13 bases separating them. This CDR3 contains 14 residues. Here the CDR3 reads CSVGGEKDTDTQYF. The CDR3 bases are TGCAGCGTTGGGGGGGAGAAGGACACAGATACGCAGTATTTT.

The chain uses TRBV7-9 and TRBJ2-2, with 7 bases matching TRBD1. The CDR3 consists of 16 residues. Germline V gives CDR1 SEHNR, CDR2 FQNEAQ (reference sequence). Trimming took 0 bases from V and 7 from J; bases not matched to a gene: 8. CDR3 in DNA: TGTGCCAGCAGCTTAGCGCAGAGGGGGCAGTACGGGGAGCTGTTTTTT. Encoded protein: CASSLAQRGQYGELFF.

The rearrangement uses TRBV23-1 and TRBJ2-2; possible D gene TRBD1, 5 bases. TRBV23-1 is reported as an ORF; its role is uncertain. Trimming pared 4 bases from V and 8 bases from J, leaving 20 bases between. The CDR3 covers 16 residues. The DNA for the CDR3 is TGCGCCAGCAGTCTAGACAGTCCCTACCTTGGAGGGGAGCTGTTTTTT. As protein: CASSLDSPYLGGELFF.